The table lists the clone carrying this T cell receptor (beta chain) with a count of one. These data belong to a study of technical replicates of blood from a handful of donors. Libraries were prepared by immunoSEQ multiplex PCR; TCRdb keeps only in-frame clonotypes and omits some of them. Altogether about 56,000 clones are present, roughly 95% being singletons, with the ten largest covering about 4%. Source material: PBMCs. This TCR was recovered from a human donor in good health. Some clones in this sample may be carry-over from other donors' samples.

CDR3 nucleotides: TGCGCCAGCAGCCCTGGAGGGGGCGCCAAAAACATTCAGTACTTC. Its translation is CASSPGGGAKNIQYF. V usage is TRBV4-3 and J usage is TRBJ2-4, with D possibly being TRBD1 (7 bases). CDR1 and CDR2 from the germline V gene are LGHNA and YSLEER. This CDR3 has 15 amino acids. Trimming left V 4 bases short and J 1 base short, with 11 bases between.